This is a list of T cell receptor beta chains from one sample in a study of OX40 agonist ivuxolimab in advanced cancers. TCRdb's table, derived via immunoSEQ multiplex PCR, lists solely in-frame clones and lacks some. The sample holds approximately 100,000 clones, around 90% seen once. The source material was CD4+ or CD8+ T cells sorted from blood, sampled in a trial of the OX40 agonist ivuxolimab. These receptors were obtained from an adult with an advanced solid tumor such as melanoma, head and neck, liver or kidney cancer. CDR3s include the opening cysteine and the closing phenylalanine or tryptophan. The order of the fields is V gene, J gene, clone size, D gene, CDR3 DNA, CDR3 protein. A D gene is named only where the DNA matches it firmly. Clone size, where shown, is once, few, many, or a class for clones that have expanded.

V: TRBV6-6
J: TRBJ2-3
size: once
D: .
DNA: TGTGCCAGCAGCCCTAATCCTGCCGCAGATACGCAGTATTTT
CDR3: CASSPNPAADTQYF

V: TRBV30
J: TRBJ1-6
size: .
D: .
DNA: TGTGCCTGGATGCGCCCGCCCCTCCACTTT
CDR3: CAWMRPPLHF

V: TRBV7-2
J: TRBJ1-1
size: .
D: TRBD1
DNA: TGTGCCAGCAGCTTAAACAGGGGGTTAGAAGCTTTCTTT
CDR3: CASSLNRGLEAFF

V: TRBV11-3
J: TRBJ2-2
size: .
D: TRBD1
DNA: TGTGCCAGCAGCTTAGATTCGGGACAGTACCCCCCTCGAGGGGAGCTGTTTTTT
CDR3: CASSLDSGQYPPRGELFF

V: TRBV30
J: TRBJ1-2
size: once
D: .
DNA: TGTGCCTGGCTCCACACCGGCCTCTATGGCTACACCTTC
CDR3: CAWLHTGLYGYTF

V: TRBV18
J: TRBJ2-7
size: .
D: TRBD1
DNA: TGTGCCAGCTCACCCCCCGGACAGGGCGTCGGGGAGCAGTACTTC
CDR3: CASSPPGQGVGEQYF

V: TRBV19
J: TRBJ1-4
size: .
D: .
DNA: TGTGCCAGTAGTACCCGGAGCTCACATGAAAAACTGTTTTTT
CDR3: CASSTRSSHEKLFF

V: TRBV6-6
J: TRBJ2-7
size: .
D: TRBD1
DNA: TGTGCCAGCAGACGAGGACAGGGGGCAGGCGAGCAGTACTTC
CDR3: CASRRGQGAGEQYF

V: TRBV10-2
J: TRBJ2-7
size: .
D: .
DNA: TGCGCCAGCAGCTTGGGACAACGATACGAGCAGTACTTC
CDR3: CASSLGQRYEQYF

V: TRBV11-2
J: TRBJ2-5
size: .
D: .
DNA: TGTGCCAGCAGCTTAGATACAGAGACCCAGTACTTC
CDR3: CASSLDTETQYF

V: TRBV5-1
J: TRBJ2-5
size: .
D: .
DNA: TGCGCCAGCAGCTTGGGGACTGAAGAGACCCAGTACTTC
CDR3: CASSLGTEETQYF

V: TRBV7-2
J: TRBJ2-3
size: .
D: .
DNA: TGTGCCAGCAGCTTAGCGCTGGATACGCAGTATTTT
CDR3: CASSLALDTQYF

V: TRBV7-9
J: TRBJ1-6
size: few
D: .
DNA: TGTGCCAGCAGCTCCGTACCCAGTTCACCCCTCCACTTT
CDR3: CASSSVPSSPLHF

V: TRBV28
J: TRBJ2-7
size: .
D: TRBD2
DNA: TGTGCCAGCACCTCCGGGACTAGCGGGGGGATCAACGAGCAGTACTTC
CDR3: CASTSGTSGGINEQYF

V: TRBV5-1
J: TRBJ1-4
size: .
D: .
DNA: TGCGCCAGCAGCACCCTGGGGGCAACTAATGAAAAACTGTTTTTT
CDR3: CASSTLGATNEKLFF

V: TRBV6-5
J: TRBJ1-4
size: few
D: .
DNA: TGTGCCAGCAGTTATGACAAGAATGAAAAACTGTTTTTT
CDR3: CASSYDKNEKLFF